The present entry profiles one T cell receptor beta chain with its context. Its target antigen remains unknown. The CDR3 is cut off 3 residues early in the read; its end comes from the germline J gene. This entry belongs to a study of T cells in women clearing cervical HPV infection (dated by TCRdb to 2016 to 2019). About the investigation overall: The cases were some 25 women with histologically confirmed HPV16-related CIN3 or worse, and 2 of these cases were invasive cancers. Five blinded duplicates per group were added as quality controls, so that some 60 samples were obtained: around 50 participants and roughly ten replicates. For cases, the median interval between lesion detection and blood sampling was roughly 140 days, with an interquartile range of roughly 80 to 230 days. Blood from cases was collected at the visit where the lesion was first found, while blood from controls was collected once the infection could no longer be detected. This exploratory proof-of-principle case-control study, nested within the Guanacaste HPV Natural History Study in Costa Rica, compared TCR repertoires among women with different cervical HPV16 outcomes. Cases had a median age of about 34 years and controls had a median age of 38, with no significant differences in baseline characteristics. The roughly 23 controls were women who cleared a single incident HPV16 infection within 12 months without developing precancer or cancer. The parent cohort enrolled around 9,800 women aged 18 or older in Guanacaste, Costa Rica, during about 1992 to 1994 and followed them for approximately 7 years. Cases and controls were matched on age within five years and on year of sample collection. HLA typing was available for only a few women, so HLA type could not be excluded as a confounder. The study at large found these results: Lower TRBV6-7 relative abundance was observed in cases than in controls (roughly 0.11% versus 0.16%; Bonferroni P = 0.0008). TCR repertoire richness was significantly higher in CIN3+ cases than in controls across sequencing depths, while evenness did not differ. Because the number of T cells per sample was unknown, the richness differences could reflect varying T-cell content rather than repertoire biology. By combining richness with V gene abundances, random forest classifiers separated cases from controls with an estimated AUC of roughly 0.84. Because of the cross-sectional design, the study could not determine whether the associations came before infection or resulted from infection, and neither effector/memory subsets nor HPV-specific T cells were isolated.

Per the germline V gene (reference sequence), DFQATT is the CDR1 and SNEGSKA is the CDR2. The CDR3 contains 14 residues, cysteine and phenylalanine counted. The DNA covers only part of the CDR3, 33 bases in frame from base 1. Unmatched junction bases come to 11, with V trimmed by 6 bases and J by 3 bases. TCR beta CDR3 regions were amplified by multiplex PCR from an average of approximately 1,200 ng genomic DNA per sample using the immunoSEQ assay. The assay corrected primer bias using a complete synthetic TCR repertoire to establish an amplification baseline. Amplicons were sequenced on the Illumina platform. In the original analysis: Sequences were error-corrected by clustering with frequency ratios and a modified nearest-neighbor algorithm, then analyzed in the immunoSEQ Analyzer with IMGT gene definitions. At each rarefaction depth, TCR richness and evenness were averaged across 20 rarefaction repeats, and any sample with fewer sequences than the depth was left out. Wilcoxon rank sum tests with FDR correction were used to compare V, D and J gene relative abundances between the groups. In the blinded duplicates, the intraclass correlation was less than 97% for TCR richness and averaged 76.4% across approximately 60 gene segments. The table was pulled from immuneACCESS by TCRdb, which kept in-frame rearrangements only. Such tables lose some clones; where checked, under half of the loss comes from unresolved V genes, and the rest has no known cause. Clone size and V and J calls were adopted from that table, with D and trimming inferred from the DNA. The table for this sample shows over 45,000 clones. The ten most abundant clones make up roughly 1.6% of the sample.

Every participant had a single incident cervical HPV16 infection, and prevalent HPV16 infections were excluded. Cervical HPV DNA was detected with MY09/MY11 PCR, and genotyping was done by dot-blot hybridization. About 15 mL of heparinized blood were centrifuged, and the buffy coat was split into aliquots, frozen at -30 degrees C, and then kept at -80 degrees C. Genomic DNA was extracted from buffy coat specimens using QIAGEN kits. Here the chain combines TRBV20-1 and TRBJ2-7, with 7 bases aligning to TRBD2. The source material was blood buffy coat. The clonotype was recovered from a woman between 18 and 70 years old with a cervical HPV16 infection that either progressed to CIN3+ or cleared (not recorded which). The CDR3 amino acid sequence is: CSARPAGKDYEQYF. CDR3 DNA, as far as it was read: TGCAGTGCCCGTCCAGCGGGAAAAGACTACGAG.